The 21 T cell receptor beta chains presented below share a single source sample, sequenced in a study of beta chain features in type 1 diabetes. cDNA synthesis used the whole RNA isolate, giving expressed TCRB sequences. The method was immunoSEQ multiplex PCR; TCRdb's version includes in-frame clones alone and lacks a portion of them. The table records about 140,000 clones, 6.9% of them present only once. The specimen was central memory CD4+ T cells from blood. These receptors were taken from a woman aged 30 to 39 in good health.

The chain recombines TRBV19 with TRBJ2-5, with a tentative D call TRBD1 (5 bases). This CDR3 has 14 residues. Germline CDR1 LNHDA, CDR2 SQIVND (reference sequence). V lost 5 bases and J 5 bases, leaving 15 bases between the germline ends. CDR3 bases: TGTGCCAGTAGTGCCGGACAAGCCTGGGAGACCCAGTACTTC. The encoded protein is CASSAGQAWETQYF.

The table lists this clone with many counts. The rearrangement joins TRBV13 to TRBJ2-4, with D perhaps matching TRBD1 (6 bases). Looked up from germline, CDR1 is PRHDT and CDR2 is FYEKMQ (reference sequence). This CDR3 has 15 residues. Trimming shortened V by 0 bases and J by 6 bases, and 12 bases separated the two germline ends. The CDR3 bases are TGTGCCAGCAGCTTAGGGCAGGGGTCGGGAAACATTCAGTACTTC. Residues: CASSLGQGSGNIQYF.

J is TRBJ2-3 and V is TRBV29-1; D gene uncertain. The CDR3 covers 12 residues. V lost 2 bases to trimming and J lost 5 bases, with 8 bases between them. The germline V gene encodes CDR1 SQVTM and CDR2 ANQGSEA. This chain's CDR3 is CSVELVKDTQYF. CDR3 DNA: TGCAGCGTTGAACTAGTTAAAGATACGCAGTATTTT.

V and J are TRBV7-9 and TRBJ1-2; 7 positions agree with TRBD1. V gave up 4 bases and J gave up 2 bases; unmatched junction bases: 7. The CDR3 consists of 15 residues. The V gene's germline CDR1 is SEHNR and CDR2 FQNEAQ (reference sequence). CDR3 region: CASSSYRTGNYGYTF. The CDR3 bases are TGTGCCAGCAGCTCATACCGGACAGGAAACTATGGCTACACCTTC.

The chain employs TRBV7-9 and TRBJ2-5, with 8 bases that match TRBD2. The end of the DNA is better explained by TRBJ2-7, so the J call may be wrong. The CDR3 loop spans 18 amino acids. Germline loops: CDR1 SEHNR, CDR2 FQNEAQ (reference sequence). CDR3 in amino acids: CASSTSGRGSKGTYEQYF. CDR3 nucleotide sequence: TGTGCCAGCAGCACCAGCGGGAGAGGGAGTAAGGGTACCTACGAGCAGTACTTC.

This chain uses TRBV7-2 with TRBJ1-2; TRBD1 agrees at 7 bases. The CDR3 sequence is 15 residues long. Germline lookup yields CDR1 SGHTA and CDR2 FQGNSA. With V trimmed by 0 bases and J by 2 bases, 3 bases remained unmatched. The CDR3 DNA reads as TGTACCAGCAGCTTAGCGACAGGGCCCAACTATGGCTACACCTTC. Translated: CTSSLATGPNYGYTF.

This chain joins TRBV18 and TRBJ2-5, with D unresolved. The germline V gene has CDR1 KGHSH and CDR2 LQKENI. V lost 7 bases and J lost 2, with 11 bases in between. This CDR3 has 13 amino acids. CDR3 loop: CASFPRGQETQYF. The CDR3 region has the DNA TGTGCCAGCTTCCCCCGAGGACAAGAGACCCAGTACTTC.

This clone turned up a few times. The chain uses TRBV30 and TRBJ2-7, with 9 bases fitting TRBD2. In germline, CDR1 is GTSNPN, CDR2 SVGIG (reference sequence). With V trimmed by 0 bases and J by 5 bases, 14 bases remained unmatched. CDR3 length: 17 residues. The CDR3 reads CAWSVLYAAGGFNEQYF. The CDR3 nucleotides read TGTGCCTGGAGTGTATTGTACGCGGCGGGAGGGTTCAACGAGCAGTACTTC.

This clone has just a few counts. The V gene is TRBV7-2, the J gene TRBJ2-1; unclear D gene. V lost 0 bases to trimming and J lost 0 bases, with 6 bases between them. Germline V gives CDR1 SGHTA, CDR2 FQGNSA. The CDR3 is 15 residues long. CDR3 sequence: CASSLALSSYNEQFF. The CDR3 nucleotides are TGTGCCAGCAGCTTAGCGCTGAGCTCCTACAATGAGCAGTTCTTC.

Comments on this clone: Sequence at one end of the junction differs from germline and may be a read error. The V call is TRBV7-9, the J call TRBJ1-2; D uncertain. CDR1 is SEHNR, CDR2 FQNEAQ, per germline (reference sequence). The CDR3 is made up of 14 amino acids. CDR3 region: CASSPGAGNYGYTF. CDR3 nucleotide sequence: TGCGCCAGCAGCCCCGGAGCGGGGAACTATGGCTACACCTTC.

CDR3 sequence (DNA): TGTGCCAGCAGCAGGGGGCAGGGGATGGAGACCCAGTACTTC. It encodes CASSRGQGMETQYF. The gene calls are TRBV2 and TRBJ2-5; 8 positions agree with TRBD1. Germline V gene sequence: CDR1 SNHLY, CDR2 FYNNEI. The CDR3 length is 14 residues. V gave up 6 bases and J gave up 5 bases; unmatched junction bases: 8.

As concerns this clone: This could be a read error, since a much larger clone is one nucleotide away. V usage is TRBV7-9 and J usage is TRBJ1-4, with 7 bases lining up with TRBD1. The germline V gene encodes CDR1 SEHNR and CDR2 FQNEAQ (reference sequence). V lost 5 bases to trimming and J lost 7 bases; unmatched junction nucleotides: 10. The CDR3 runs 15 residues. The CDR3 loop is CASSQNRGTVEKLFF. CDR3 DNA: TGTGCCAGCAGCCAAAACCGAGGGACAGTTGAAAAACTGTTTTTT. The full variable domain, completed using reference TRBV7-9 and TRBJ1-4, is DTGVSQNPRHKITKRGQNVTFRCDPISEHNRLYWYRQTLGQGPEFLTYFQNEAQLEKSRLLSDRFSAERPKGSFSTLEIQRTEQGDSAMYLCASSQNRGTVEKLFFGSGTQLSVL.

This clone was picked up a small number of times. The gene calls are TRBV30 and TRBJ2-5; D possibly corresponds to TRBD2 (5 bases). The CDR3 runs 13 residues. Germline V gene lookup returns CDR1 GTSNPN and CDR2 SVGIG (reference sequence). Trimming removed 2 bases at V and 4 bases at J, with 11 bases between. DNA for the CDR3: TGTGCCTGGAGTCCCGCTAGCACAGAGACCCAGTACTTC. It codes for CAWSPASTETQYF.

The gene calls are TRBV30 and TRBJ2-1, with 14 bases lining up with TRBD2. The CDR3 totals 14 residues. J was trimmed by 8 bases and V by 2 bases; bases with no gene match: 2. Per the germline V gene, CDR1 is GTSNPN and CDR2 is SVGIG (reference sequence). The CDR3 is CAWSRGLAGDEQFF. The CDR3 nucleotides are TGTGCCTGGAGTAGGGGACTAGCGGGAGATGAGCAGTTCTTC.

This clone has more than one count but fewer than ten. The rearrangement joins TRBV9 to TRBJ2-2; 11 nucleotides align to TRBD1. There are 16 residues in the CDR3. Losses at the gene ends were 4 bases for V and 5 bases for J; bases not matched to a gene: 7. CDR1 and CDR2 (germline): SGDLS, YYNGEE. As DNA, the CDR3 is TGTGCCAGCAGCCCCACCGGGACAGGGGGAACCGGGGAGCTGTTTTTT. The encoded protein is CASSPTGTGGTGELFF.

Ten or more counts support this clone. The chain combines TRBV29-1 with TRBJ2-3; D is ambiguous. The V and J ends lost 2 bases and 4 bases respectively, with 7 bases between them. CDR3 length equals 12 residues. Looked up from germline, CDR1 is SQVTM and CDR2 is ANQGSEA. CDR3 bases: TGCAGCGTTGAATCTGCAGCAGATACGCAGTATTTT. Translating gives CSVESAADTQYF.

V usage is TRBV7-3 and J usage is TRBJ2-7, with 7 nucleotides matching TRBD2. With V trimmed by 4 bases and J by 7 bases, 10 bases remained unmatched. Germline CDR1 SGHTA, CDR2 FQGTGA. The length of the CDR3 is 14 residues. The CDR3 loop is CASSSTPAAGEQYF. CDR3 DNA sequence: TGTGCCAGCAGCTCAACTCCCGCAGCGGGGGAGCAGTACTTC. Variable domain in full (rest from reference TRBV7-3 and TRBJ2-7): GAGVSQTPSNKVTEKGKYVELRCDPISGHTALYWYRQSLGQGPEFLIYFQGTGAADDSGLPNDRFFAVRPEGSVSTLKIQRTERGDSAVYLCASSSTPAAGEQYFGPGTRLTVT.

This clone occurred many times. The rearrangement links TRBV4-3 to TRBJ2-2, with TRBD2 identical over 11 bases. Per germline, CDR1 LGHNA and CDR2 YSLEER. The CDR3 consists of 15 residues. The junction had 5 bases not matched to a gene; V was cut back by 6 bases and J by 5 bases. CDR3 sequence: CASRTSGRGTGELFF. The DNA of the CDR3 is TGCGCCAGCAGAACTAGCGGGAGAGGGACCGGGGAGCTGTTTTTT.

This chain joins TRBV11-2 and TRBJ2-1; TRBD2 matches at 14 bases. Germline V lookup: CDR1 SGHAT, CDR2 FQNNGV. The CDR3 contains 15 residues. V gave up 5 bases and J gave up 8 bases; unmatched junction bases: 5. CDR3 loop: CASSATSGRGYEQFF. CDR3 in DNA: TGTGCCAGCAGCGCGACTAGCGGGAGGGGGTATGAGCAGTTCTTC.

This clone turned up a few times. V and J are TRBV28 and TRBJ2-7; 9 bases agree with TRBD1. The CDR3 is made up of 14 amino acids. In germline, CDR1 is MDHEN, CDR2 SYDVKM. With 6 bases clipped from V and 2 bases from J, the junction kept 5 bases outside the gene matches. Here the CDR3 DNA reads TGTGCCAGCAGGAGGGGACAGGGAGCCTACGAGCAGTACTTC. Its protein is CASRRGQGAYEQYF.

The genes are TRBV5-1 and TRBJ2-7, with D possibly matching TRBD2 (6 bases). Germline loops: CDR1 SGHRS, CDR2 YFSETQ. This CDR3 comprises 16 residues. Trimming removed 4 bases at V and 0 bases at J, with 17 bases between. CDR3 loop: CASSLTAGMSSYEQYF. DNA for the CDR3: TGCGCCAGCAGCCTGACGGCGGGGATGAGCTCCTACGAGCAGTACTTC.